This T cell receptor (beta chain) was documented in a study of response to subunit inactivated influenza vaccine. This clonotype was seen a few times. Each CDR3 protein is one row after TCRdb ran MiXCR on the RT-PCR reads. The sample carries around 300,000 distinct CDR3 sequences, about 20% recorded once. The origin of this receptor is a man aged 50 to 75 who received an inactivated influenza vaccine. The sequenced sample was PBMCs from blood, obtained less than 22 months after vaccination.

This CDR3 is CASSQDNGGTHTEAFF. The DNA of the CDR3 is TGTGCCAGCAGCCAAGATAATGGGGGAACCCACACTGAAGCTTTCTTT. The J gene is TRBJ1-1, the V gene TRBV3-1; TRBD1 might be the D (5 bases). Trimming shortened V by 0 bases and J by 3 bases, and 14 bases separated the two germline ends. Germline loops: CDR1 LGHDT, CDR2 YNNKEL (reference sequence). The CDR3 covers 16 residues.